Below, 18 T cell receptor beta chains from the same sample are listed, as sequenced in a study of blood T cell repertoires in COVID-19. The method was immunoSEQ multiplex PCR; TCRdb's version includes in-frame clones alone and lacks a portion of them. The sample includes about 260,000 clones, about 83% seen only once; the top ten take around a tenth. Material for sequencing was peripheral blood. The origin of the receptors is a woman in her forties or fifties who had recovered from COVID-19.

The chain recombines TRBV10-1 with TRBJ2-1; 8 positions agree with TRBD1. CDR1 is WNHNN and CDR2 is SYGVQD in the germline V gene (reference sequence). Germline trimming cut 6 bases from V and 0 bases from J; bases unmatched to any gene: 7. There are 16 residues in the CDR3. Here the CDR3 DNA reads TGCGCCAGCAGGGGCAGGGGGCTCAGCTCCTACAATGAGCAGTTCTTC. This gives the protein CASRGRGLSSYNEQFF.

DNA of the CDR3: TGTGCCATCAGTGAGTCGAAGACTAGCGGCATGTCCTACAATGAGCAGTTCTTC. As protein: CAISESKTSGMSYNEQFF. This rearrangement joins TRBV10-3 to TRBJ2-1, with TRBD2 matching 9 bases. Germline V gene lookup returns CDR1 ENHRY and CDR2 SYGVKD. The CDR3 is 18 residues long. V was pared by 0 bases and J by 1 base, with 7 bases of the junction left unmatched.

CDR3 nucleotides: TGTGCCTGGAGCTACAGGAGGGACACCATATATTTT. As protein: CAWSYRRDTIYF. This chain joins TRBV30 and TRBJ1-3, with D possibly being TRBD1 (5 bases). The CDR3 runs 12 residues. Between the trimmed V and J ends, which lost 3 bases and 8 bases, there was a span of 11 bases. Per germline, CDR1 GTSNPN and CDR2 SVGIG (reference sequence).

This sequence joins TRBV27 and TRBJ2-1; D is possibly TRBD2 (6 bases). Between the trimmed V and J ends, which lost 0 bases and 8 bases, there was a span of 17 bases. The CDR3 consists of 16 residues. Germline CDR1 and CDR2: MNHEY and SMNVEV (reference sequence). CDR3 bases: TGTGCCAGCAGTTTATCTGGGGCAGGAGGGGTCGATGAGCAGTTCTTC. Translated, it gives CASSLSGAGGVDEQFF.

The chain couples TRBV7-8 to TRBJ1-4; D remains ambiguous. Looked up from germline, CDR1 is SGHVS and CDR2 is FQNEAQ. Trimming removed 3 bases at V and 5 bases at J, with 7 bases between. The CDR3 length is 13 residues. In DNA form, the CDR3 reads TGTGCCAGCAGCTTCGGAGGAAATGAAAAACTGTTTTTT. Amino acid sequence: CASSFGGNEKLFF.

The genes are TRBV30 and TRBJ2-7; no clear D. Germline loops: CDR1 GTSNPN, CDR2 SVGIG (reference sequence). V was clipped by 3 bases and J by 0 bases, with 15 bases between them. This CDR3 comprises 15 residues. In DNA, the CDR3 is TGTGCCTGGAGGGCACCTCCCCTTTCCTCCTACGAGCAGTACTTC. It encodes CAWRAPPLSSYEQYF.

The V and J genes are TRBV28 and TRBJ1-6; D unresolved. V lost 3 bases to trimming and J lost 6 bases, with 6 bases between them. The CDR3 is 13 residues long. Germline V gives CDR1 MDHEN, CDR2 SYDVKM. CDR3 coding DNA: TGTGCCAGCAGTTTCGGTGTTAATTCACCCCTCCACTTT. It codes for CASSFGVNSPLHF.

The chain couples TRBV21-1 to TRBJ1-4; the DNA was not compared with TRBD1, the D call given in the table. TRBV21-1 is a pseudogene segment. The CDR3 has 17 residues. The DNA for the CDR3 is TGTGCCAGCAGCAAAAAAAGGAGGGGGCCGCTCTATGAAAAACTGTTTTTT. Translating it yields CASSKKRRGPLYEKLFF.

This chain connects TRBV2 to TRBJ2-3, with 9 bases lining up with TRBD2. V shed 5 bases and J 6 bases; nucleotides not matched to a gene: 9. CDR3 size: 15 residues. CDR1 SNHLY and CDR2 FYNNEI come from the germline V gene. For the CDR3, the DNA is TGTGCCAGCAGTCCGCGGACTAGCGTTGGCGATACGCAGTATTTT. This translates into CASSPRTSVGDTQYF.

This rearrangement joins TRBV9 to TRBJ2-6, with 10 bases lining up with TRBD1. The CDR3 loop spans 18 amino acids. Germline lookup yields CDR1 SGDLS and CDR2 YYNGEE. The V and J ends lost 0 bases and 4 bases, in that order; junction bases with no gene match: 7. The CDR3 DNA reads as TGTGCCAGCAGCGTAGGGGACAGGGGCGCACTGGGGGCCAACGTCCTGACTTTC. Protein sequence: CASSVGDRGALGANVLTF.

The CDR3 sequence: CASSTGTGPSNTF. The CDR3 region has the DNA TGTGCCAGCAGTACCGGGACAGGGCCTTCAAACACCTTC. The chain is built from TRBV2 and TRBJ1-2; TRBD1 matches at 9 bases. V shed 5 bases, J shed 12 bases, and the junction held 10 bases outside the gene matches. The CDR3 sequence is 13 residues long. Germline-derived CDR1 and CDR2 are SNHLY and FYNNEI.

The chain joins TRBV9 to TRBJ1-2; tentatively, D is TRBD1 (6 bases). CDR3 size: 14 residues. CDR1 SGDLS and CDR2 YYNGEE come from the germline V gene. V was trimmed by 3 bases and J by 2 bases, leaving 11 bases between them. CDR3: CASSAGTGNYGYTF. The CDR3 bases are TGTGCCAGCAGCGCAGGTACAGGGAACTATGGCTACACCTTC.

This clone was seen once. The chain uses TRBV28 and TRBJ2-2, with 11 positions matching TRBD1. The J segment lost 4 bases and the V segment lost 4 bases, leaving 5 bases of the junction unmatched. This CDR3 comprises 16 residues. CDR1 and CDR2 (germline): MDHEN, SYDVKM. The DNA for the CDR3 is TGTGCCAGCAGTTCTCCCGGGACAGGGGGCACCGGGGAGCTGTTTTTT. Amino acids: CASSSPGTGGTGELFF.

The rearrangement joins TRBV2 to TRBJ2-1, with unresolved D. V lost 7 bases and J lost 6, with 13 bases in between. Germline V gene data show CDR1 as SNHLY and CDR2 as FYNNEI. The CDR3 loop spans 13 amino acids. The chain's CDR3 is CASMAGWANEQFF. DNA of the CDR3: TGTGCCAGCATGGCCGGTTGGGCCAATGAGCAGTTCTTC.

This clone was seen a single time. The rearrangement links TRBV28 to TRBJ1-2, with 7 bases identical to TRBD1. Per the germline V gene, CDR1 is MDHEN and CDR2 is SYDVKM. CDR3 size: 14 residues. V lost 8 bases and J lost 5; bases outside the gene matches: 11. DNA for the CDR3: TGTGCCAGCGGCTCAGGGGGACAACGTTATGGCTACACCTTC. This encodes CASGSGGQRYGYTF.

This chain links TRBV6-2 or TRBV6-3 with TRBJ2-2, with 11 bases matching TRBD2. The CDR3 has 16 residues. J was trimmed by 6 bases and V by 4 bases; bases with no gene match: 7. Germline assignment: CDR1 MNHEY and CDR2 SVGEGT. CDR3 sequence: CASSLSPGLAAGELFF. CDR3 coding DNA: TGTGCCAGCAGTTTATCCCCGGGACTAGCGGCCGGGGAGCTGTTTTTT.

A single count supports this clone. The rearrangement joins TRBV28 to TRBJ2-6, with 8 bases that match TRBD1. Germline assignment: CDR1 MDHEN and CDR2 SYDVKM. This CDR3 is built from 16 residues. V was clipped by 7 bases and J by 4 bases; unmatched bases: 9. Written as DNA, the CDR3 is TGTGCCAGCACCGAAAACAGGGGGTCCGGGGCCAACGTCCTGACTTTC. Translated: CASTENRGSGANVLTF.

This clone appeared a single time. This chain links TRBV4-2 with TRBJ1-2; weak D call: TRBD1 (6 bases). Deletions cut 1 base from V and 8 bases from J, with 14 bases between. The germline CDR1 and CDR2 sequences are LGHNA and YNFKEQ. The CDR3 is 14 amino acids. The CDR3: CASSQANRDGGYTF. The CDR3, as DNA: TGTGCCAGCAGCCAAGCTAACAGGGATGGAGGCTACACCTTC.